Shown below are 12 T cell receptor beta chains from a single sample sequenced in a study of T cells after yellow fever vaccination. MiXCR, applied by TCRdb to the 5' RACE reads, yields one record per CDR3 protein. The sample has some 670,000 distinct CDR3 sequences, 12% seen once. Sample: PBMCs, taken on the day of the yellow fever booster vaccination. These receptors came from a man under 40 who received the YFV17D yellow fever vaccine.

This clonotype was detected only a few times. The CDR3 nucleotides are TGTGCCAGCAGCTTGTTTGTCGGGAACAATTCACCCCTCCACTTT. Its translation is CASSLFVGNNSPLHF. This sequence joins TRBV7-2 and TRBJ1-6; D ambiguous. Germline-derived CDR1 and CDR2 are SGHTA and FQGNSA. V was pared by 3 bases and J by 7 bases, with 13 bases between. CDR3 size: 15 residues.

The CDR3 DNA sequence: TGTGCCAGCAGTTTAAGGGCGGCAGCTCCTTACCAAGAGACCCAGTACTTC. Translating gives CASSLRAAAPYQETQYF. The chain couples TRBV27 to TRBJ2-5; D uncertain. Germline lookup yields CDR1 MNHEY and CDR2 SMNVEV (reference sequence). This CDR3 spans 17 amino acids. Trimming cost V 2 bases and J 0 bases, with 16 bases left between them.

There are a few counts of this clonotype. The chain carries TRBV12-3 or TRBV12-4 and TRBJ1-2, with 9 bases that match TRBD1. CDR3 size: 11 residues. Losses at the gene ends were 8 bases for V and 7 bases for J; bases not matched to a gene: 2. In nucleotides, the CDR3 is TGTGCCAGCGGGACAGGGAGTGGCTACACCTTC. This gives the protein CASGTGSGYTF.

The count of this clonotype is one. The CDR3 carries no conserved terminal phenylalanine or tryptophan, so it likely arises from a read error. The V and J genes are TRBV5-1 and TRBJ2-2, with 10 bases lining up with TRBD1. The ends lost 1 base at V and 2 bases at J; junction bases unmatched: 5. Germline CDR1 SGHRS, CDR2 YFSETQ. CDR3 length equals 17 residues. The CDR3, as DNA: TGCGCCAGCAGCTTGACGCGGGACAGGGGTAACACCGGGGAGCTGTTTTAT. Its protein product is CASSLTRDRGNTGELFY.

This clonotype was detected only a few times. The chain employs TRBV6-2 or TRBV6-3 and TRBJ2-2; D call uncertain. V dropped 8 bases and J dropped 2 bases, with 9 bases sitting between them. This CDR3 comprises 13 residues. The germline gives CDR1 MNHEY, CDR2 SVGEGT. The CDR3 spells CASVAKNTGELFF. The DNA for the CDR3 is TGTGCCAGCGTGGCGAAAAACACCGGGGAGCTGTTTTTT.

Many counts were recorded for this clonotype. This chain connects TRBV7-2 to TRBJ2-3, with 8 bases fitting TRBD2. With V trimmed by 8 bases and J by 1 base, 5 bases remained unmatched. The germline CDR1 and CDR2 sequences are SGHTA and FQGNSA. The CDR3 sequence is 14 residues long. CDR3 residues: CASQKTSGTDTQYF. DNA of the CDR3: TGTGCCAGCCAAAAGACTAGCGGCACAGATACGCAGTATTTT.

This clonotype has at least ten counts. The chain is built from TRBV2 and TRBJ2-7, with D possibly being TRBD1 (5 bases). The ends were cut back, 0 bases at V and 5 bases at J, with 14 bases in the middle. Germline V CDR1 and CDR2: SNHLY, FYNNEI. The length of the CDR3 is 15 residues. The CDR3 DNA follows: TGTGCCAGCAGTGAAGCCTCAGGGTCTGCTAACGAGCAGTACTTC. This translates into CASSEASGSANEQYF.

There are a few counts of this clonotype. The V call is TRBV18, the J call TRBJ2-2; D is unresolved. CDR3 size: 13 residues. In germline, CDR1 is KGHSH, CDR2 LQKENI. Trimming took 2 bases from V and 6 from J, leaving 7 bases between them. Written as DNA, the CDR3 is TGTGCCAGCTCACCAGAGGTCGCCGGGGAGCTGTTTTTT. Translation: CASSPEVAGELFF.

J is TRBJ1-2 and V is TRBV29-1; 8 bases map to TRBD1. CDR1 and CDR2 from the germline V gene are SQVTM and ANQGSEA. V gave up 5 bases and J gave up 4 bases; unmatched junction bases: 9. The CDR3 has 14 amino acids. The CDR3 sequence is CSVIGQGWRYGYTF. As DNA, the CDR3 is TGCAGCGTTATCGGACAGGGATGGCGCTATGGCTACACCTTC.

The gene calls are TRBV5-1 and TRBJ1-1; D remains ambiguous. Germline CDR1 and CDR2: SGHRS and YFSETQ. This CDR3 spans 13 amino acids. V was cut by 6 bases and J by 0 bases, with 9 bases left in between. Here the CDR3 reads CASKTSMNTEAFF. CDR3 in DNA: TGCGCCAGCAAGACAAGCATGAACACTGAAGCTTTCTTT.

This clonotype was counted a few times. This sequence joins TRBV11-1 and TRBJ2-1, with a tentative D call TRBD2 (5 bases). The CDR3 extends over 14 amino acids. Trimming removed 4 bases at V and 4 bases at J, with 11 bases between. Germline-derived CDR1 and CDR2 are SGHAT and FQDESV (reference sequence). CDR3: CASSSGENYNEQFF. The CDR3 bases are TGTGCCAGCAGCTCCGGGGAAAATTACAATGAGCAGTTCTTC.

This clonotype was seen a handful of times. The V call is TRBV28, the J call TRBJ2-4; 8 nucleotides agree with TRBD1. The CDR3 consists of 16 residues. Germline V gene data show CDR1 as MDHEN and CDR2 as SYDVKM. V lost 5 bases to trimming and J lost 4 bases; unmatched junction nucleotides: 10. The CDR3, as DNA: TGTGCCAGCAGTCCCCCTGCCGGACAGGGAAAAAACATTCAGTACTTC. Residues: CASSPPAGQGKNIQYF.